Here is one TCR beta chain with its context. Its antigen is currently not known. Base quality data are lacking; no much larger clone is found one base away. The record originates from a study of T-cell reconstitution after alpha-beta-depleted transplantation in children (dated by TCRdb to between 2015 and 2016). Study-wide context: Using TCR repertoire profiling, the study followed T-cell immune reconstitution in a quantitative way in children after TCRalphabeta/CD19-depleted allogeneic hematopoietic cell transplantation.

What the authors observed across the whole study: About two months after transplant, the apparently early recovery of alphabetaT-cell counts reportedly depended on just several hundred clones that had expanded rapidly and came from non-depleted graft cells. Over the following months the frequencies of hyperexpanded clones went down, and after one year T-cell counts and TCRbeta diversity were mostly credited to newly produced T cells. The high TCRbeta diversity at day 60 in some patients was ascribed to recipient T cells and intrathymic progenitors that had survived conditioning.

Receptor amplification or capture employed PCR. The data were produced on an Illumina HiSeq 2500. TCR libraries were prepared with molecular barcoding, using unique molecular identifiers to normalize TCRbeta repertoire quantification. TCRdb applied fastp at Q25 and MiXCR to the public reads, then kept only in-frame beta chains. Rows with a matching CDR3 protein are joined into one entry that keeps the most common DNA and genes. Within this sample are fewer than 700,000 distinct CDR3 sequences, with around 13% of them counted one time only. In total, the top ten clones hold 2.2% of the sample. In light of the paper, this sample's treatment or condition label describes: allogeneic hematopoietic cell transplantation with graft depleted of TCRalphabeta T cells and CD19 B cells. TCRalphabeta/CD19-depleted allogeneic hematopoietic cell grafts were given to the transplant recipients, all of whom were children.

The receptor's source is a male patient aged 5 to 17 who had a stem cell transplant for acute myeloid leukemia, so the T cells may come from the graft donor. Sequences were derived from PBMCs, mostly from graft donor cells, sampled 360 days after TCRalphabeta/CD19-depleted stem cell transplant.

The CDR3 protein is CASSQDEGTDEAFF. The sequenced DNA is TGCGCCAGCAGCCAAGATGAAGGGACAGATGAAGCTTTCTTT. This chain joins TRBV4-3 to TRBJ1-1, with TRBD1 identical over 7 junction bases. As encoded in the germline V gene, CDR1 is LGHNA while CDR2 is YSLEER. From the cysteine through the phenylalanine, the CDR3 covers 14 amino acids. Only the CDR3 portion is preserved as DNA: 42 bases, with reading frame beginning at the first base. Trimming removed 0 bases from V and 7 bases from J; the gene matches leave 5 bases unexplained.